This TCR beta chain was identified in a study of OX40 agonist ivuxolimab in advanced cancers. Profiling relied on immunoSEQ multiplex PCR, and the TCRdb table lists in-frame clones only, not all of them. The profile shows some 65,000 clones, roughly 84% of them singletons. The CDR3 extends over 14 amino acids. V lost 3 bases, J lost 2 bases, and 9 bases lay in between. CDR1 is SGHTS and CDR2 is YDEGEE in the germline V gene. The sample here was CD4+ or CD8+ T cells sorted from blood, taken in a trial of the OX40 agonist ivuxolimab. The chain recombines TRBV5-8 with TRBJ1-5; D uncertain. This TCR derives from an adult with an advanced solid tumor such as melanoma, head and neck, liver or kidney cancer. CDR3 DNA sequence: TGTGCCAGCAGCTCCCCGGAAGGCAATCAGCCCCAGCATTTT. Amino acid sequence: CASSSPEGNQPQHF.